This TCR beta chain was identified during a study of tumor and adjacent non-tumor tissue in lung cancer. Study outcomes and limitations: In normal lung, the top 100 clones were significantly more dominant than in tumor.

Three rounds of nested PCR, following a modified ARM-PCR protocol, produced the TCRbeta library. TCRdb redid the calling of the multiplex PCR reads with MiXCR, one entry per CDR3 protein. Of over 100,000 distinct CDR3 sequences in the sample, around 57% were seen once. RNA was extracted from bulk tissue without any cell sorting. More than 3 cm separated this lung sample from the edge of the tumor. Newly diagnosed lung cancer patients had thoracic surgery in China, August–late 2014, without prior chemotherapy. As for this clonotype: Its antigen is not identified. The junction and the germline gene differ at one end; a read error may be behind it.

The CDR3 extends over 15 amino acids. CDR1 and CDR2 (germline): MNHEY, SVGAGI. Sequences were obtained from distant non-tumor lung tissue. The sequence derives from a man between 60 and 70 years old with non-small cell lung cancer. The chain links TRBV6-5 to TRBJ2-3, with 7 nucleotides matching TRBD1. CDR3 nucleotides: TGTGCCAGCAGTTCTGACAGGGTAGTGTTGTGTACGCAGTACTTT. Protein sequence: CASSSDRVVLCTQYF.